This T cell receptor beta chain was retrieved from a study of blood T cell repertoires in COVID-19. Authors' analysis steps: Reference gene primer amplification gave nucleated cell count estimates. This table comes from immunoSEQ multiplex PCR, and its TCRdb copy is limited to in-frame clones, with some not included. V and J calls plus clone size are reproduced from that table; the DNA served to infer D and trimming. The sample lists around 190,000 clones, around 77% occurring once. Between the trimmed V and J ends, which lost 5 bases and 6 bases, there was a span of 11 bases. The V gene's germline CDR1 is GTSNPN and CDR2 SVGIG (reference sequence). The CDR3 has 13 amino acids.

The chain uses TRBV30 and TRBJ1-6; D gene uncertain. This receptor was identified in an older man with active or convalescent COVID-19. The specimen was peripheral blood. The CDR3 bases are TGTGCCTGGGCTGGGCTGCTTAATTCACCCCTCCACTTT. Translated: CAWAGLLNSPLHF.